The T cell receptor beta chain described here comes from a study of T cell repertoires in cytomegalovirus infection (dated by TCRdb to between 2018 and 2020). Study-wide context: The HLA type of each donor mattered for the analysis, because public TCR beta signatures pointed to carriage of CMV infection along with the matching HLA type.

TCRdb lists the instrument as Illumina HiSeq 1500. TCRdb applied fastp at Q25 and MiXCR to the public reads, then kept only in-frame beta chains. Each CDR3 protein appears once, grouped with its most common genes and DNA. A total of 200,000 to 300,000 distinct CDR3 sequences appear in this sample, around 9% of them only once. About 15% of the sample belongs to the ten largest clones. This clonotype came up many times. Its target antigen remains unknown. Base qualities are not at hand, and no much larger clone is one base apart. Results the study describes overall, beyond this receptor: In both this cohort and an independent cohort of over 350 donors, the cumulative frequency of public TCR beta family members distinguished carriers of CMV infection plus the relevant HLA type. The ex vivo response was dominated by HLA-C-restricted CMV-specific TCR beta clonotypes, which also provided the single most frequent clonotype in two of eight donors.

From the cysteine up to the phenylalanine, the CDR3 has a length of 15 residues. Solely the CDR3 DNA is kept, with 45 bases framed from the first base. Trimming at the junction amounts to 5 bases on V and 7 bases on J, and the germline ends lie 18 bases apart. Based on the germline V gene (reference sequence), the CDR1 and CDR2 sequences are SEHNR and FQNEAQ. The chain is assembled from TRBV7-9 and TRBJ1-5; a weak D assignment points to TRBD1 (6 bases agree). The clonotype comes from a human donor in good health (CMV status not recorded). Some clones in this sample may be carry-over from other donors' samples. The sample was PBMCs. The DNA is as follows: TGTGCCAGCAGCGGGGGACTCTTGGGGGGCCAGCCCCAGCATTTT. Its protein is CASSGGLLGGQPQHF.